This T cell receptor (beta chain) originates from a study of shared clonotypes between healthy human individuals. Whole-study results and caveats: The study found approximately 5% of naive CD4 clonotypes shared across a few donors.

CDR1 is MGHRA and CDR2 is YSYEKL in the germline V gene. The trim removed 2 bases at V and 4 bases at J, leaving 5 bases unmatched. This CDR3 has 16 amino acids. Concerning this clone: Its target is unknown.

The protocol was immunoSEQ multiplex PCR, while the TCRdb copy is restricted to in-frame clones and leaves out a portion. Here the sample spans nearly 600,000 clones, 95% to 96% being singletons. It was CD45RO-negative cells, positively selected for CCR7, that made up naive CD8 cells, with terminally differentiated effector memory CD45RA+ cells excluded. Nashville, Tennessee was home to all donors, who were Caucasian adults. The chain employs TRBV4-1 and TRBJ1-3; 10 bases match TRBD1. The clonotype originates from a woman aged 25-40 years in good health. Sequenced: naive CD8+ T cells sorted from blood. In DNA, the CDR3 is TGCGCCAGCAGCCAATGGACAGGGGGATCAGGAAACACCATATATTTT. Its protein product is CASSQWTGGSGNTIYF.